This T cell receptor (beta chain) is from a study of blood T cell repertoires in COVID-19. Study-level background: Material from acute and convalescent COVID-19 was sourced from the United States, Italy and Spain.

As originally analysed: Reference gene primer amplification in the assay estimated nucleated cell counts. TCRdb's table, derived via immunoSEQ multiplex PCR, lists solely in-frame clones and lacks some. That table gives V, J and clone size, and the DNA gave D and trimming. The sample lists 180,000 or so clones; about 70% were seen once. The sample comprised peripheral blood. This clonotype originated in a woman aged 50 to 65 with active or convalescent COVID-19.

Here the CDR3 DNA reads TGCGCCAGCAGCTTCGGGACAGGAATCGGCCAGCCCCAGCATTTT. This encodes CASSFGTGIGQPQHF. The rearrangement uses TRBV5-1 and TRBJ1-5; TRBD1 agrees at 8 bases. CDR3 length: 15 amino acids. V lost 2 bases and J lost 7; bases outside the gene matches: 8. CDR1 and CDR2 (germline): SGHRS, YFSETQ.